This TCR beta chain came from a study of blood T cell repertoires in COVID-19. Study in general: Some COVID-19 samples were acute and others convalescent; all came from the United States, Italy and Spain. The cDNA or gDNA used as material had been derived from T cells, B-cell-depleted T cells, or PBMCs.

How the authors handled the data: Reference gene primer amplification yielded estimated nucleated cell counts. Measured with immunoSEQ multiplex PCR; TCRdb has only the in-frame clones, and not every one. The DNA gave D and trimming, while V, J and clone size come from that table. The sample has some 290,000 clones, roughly nine tenths seen once. The Seattle patients, enrolled during active infection, were followed longitudinally. The sequencing sample was made of peripheral blood. The receptor's source is a woman aged 25 to 39 with COVID-19, enrolled during active disease.

CDR3 region: CASSLVTGGPSGNTIYF. The CDR3 nucleotides read TGTGCCAGCAGCTTAGTCACGGGGGGGCCCTCTGGAAACACCATATATTTT. The chain couples TRBV7-9 to TRBJ1-3; a possible D gene is TRBD1 (6 bases). Trimming took 1 base from V and 0 from J, leaving 13 bases between them. This CDR3 comprises 17 residues. The germline CDR1 and CDR2 sequences are SEHNR and FQNEAQ (reference sequence). The complete variable domain, with remaining parts taken from reference TRBV7-9 and TRBJ1-3, reads DTGVSQNPRHKITKRGQNVTFRCDPISEHNRLYWYRQTLGQGPEFLTYFQNEAQLEKSRLLSDRFSAERPKGSFSTLEIQRTEQGDSAMYLCASSLVTGGPSGNTIYFGEGSWLTVV.